One and the same sample provided the 25 T cell receptor beta chains below, sequenced in a study of regulatory T cells in long-lasting Graves disease. Time point denoted: newly diagnosed GD, antithyroid drugs for less than 3 months. From RNA extracted from PBMCs, the TCR library was made. Arm-PCR with iRepertoire HTBI primers amplified the CDR3 regions for these TCR beta libraries. TCRdb redid the calling of the multiplex PCR reads with MiXCR, one entry per CDR3 protein. The table lists about 210,000 distinct CDR3 sequences, around 20% of them singletons. The sample was also linked to a second study, of T cells in Graves' hyperthyroidism and ophthalmopathy.

The sample in question was peripheral blood mononuclear cells (PBMCs), obtained at new diagnosis, from a patient treated with antithyroid drugs. These TCRs come from a woman younger than 45 with Graves disease.

There are many counts of this clonotype. The rearrangement uses TRBV2 and TRBJ2-1; the match to TRBD2 covers 9 bases. Looked up from germline, CDR1 is SNHLY and CDR2 is FYNNEI. The length of the CDR3 is 14 residues. Trimming at V came to 5 bases and at J to 7 bases, leaving 6 bases not matched to a gene. The CDR3 DNA follows: TGTGCCAGCAGTTCCGGGACTAGCTCAAATGAGCAGTTCTTC. Its protein is CASSSGTSSNEQFF.

This clonotype has a count of ten or more. J is TRBJ2-3 and V is TRBV6-1, with 8 bases matching TRBD2. Trimming removed 4 bases from V and 1 base from J; junction bases left unmatched: 7. Germline CDR1 is MNHNS and CDR2 is SASEGT. The CDR3 runs to 16 residues. CDR3 coding DNA: TGTGCCAGCAGTGCCCAGGGGCGGGGGGGCACAGATACGCAGTATTTT. Its protein is CASSAQGRGGTDTQYF.

The chain recombines TRBV7-9 with TRBJ1-2; D is perhaps TRBD1 (5 bases). This CDR3 contains 15 residues. Deletions cut 5 bases from V and 0 bases from J, with 13 bases between. Germline assignment: CDR1 SEHNR and CDR2 FQNEAQ (reference sequence). The CDR3 nucleotides read TGTGCCAGCAGCGACCGGGACCGAGCTAACTATGGCTACACCTTC. Its protein is CASSDRDRANYGYTF.

This clonotype showed up many times. The CDR3 here is CATSFDEETQYF. In DNA, the CDR3 is TGTGCCACCAGCTTCGATGAGGAGACCCAGTACTTC. This rearrangement joins TRBV15 to TRBJ2-5; D unresolved. Germline V gene lookup returns CDR1 LNHNV and CDR2 YYDKDF (reference sequence). V lost 5 bases, J lost 5 bases, and 9 bases lay in between. The length of the CDR3 is 12 residues. Drawing the rest from reference TRBV15 and TRBJ2-5, the complete variable domain is DAMVIQNPRYQVTQFGKPVTLSCSQTLNHNVMYWYQQKSSQAPKLLFHYYDKDFNNEADTPDNFQSRRPNTSFCFLDIRSPGLGDTAMYLCATSFDEETQYFGPGTRLLVL.

This clonotype was detected many times. The chain links TRBV29-1 to TRBJ2-7; tentatively, D is TRBD2 (5 bases). V lost 4 bases and J lost 7, with 14 bases in between. Germline V lookup: CDR1 SQVTM, CDR2 ANQGSEA. The CDR3 is made up of 12 amino acids. The CDR3 DNA reads as TGCAGCGTTGGGCACCCCTCGGGGGAGCAGTACTTC. Its translation is CSVGHPSGEQYF.

This clonotype was found many times. The chain recombines TRBV29-1 with TRBJ1-3; possible D gene TRBD1, 6 bases. Trimming left V 4 bases short and J 3 bases short, with 10 bases between. The germline V gene has CDR1 SQVTM and CDR2 ANQGSEA. The length of the CDR3 is 13 residues. The CDR3 reads CSVGIGGGNTIYF. The DNA for the CDR3 is TGCAGCGTTGGGATAGGGGGTGGAAACACCATATATTTT.

This clonotype was seen only once. V usage is TRBV7-2 and J usage is TRBJ2-7; the match to TRBD2 covers 7 bases. The CDR3 totals 14 residues. Germline-derived CDR1 and CDR2 are SGHTA and FQGNSA. Losses at the gene ends were 5 bases for V and 6 bases for J; bases not matched to a gene: 10. The CDR3 protein is CASSLGLLTSEQYF. Written as DNA, the CDR3 is TGTGCCAGCAGCCTGGGACTACTGACGAGCGAGCAGTACTTC.

In its sample, this clonotype was seen a few times. This CDR3 fails to terminate in the conserved phenylalanine or tryptophan, so it likely reflects a read error. The chain recombines TRBV6-2 or TRBV6-3 with TRBJ2-7; 11 bases match TRBD1. Trimming at V came to 4 bases and at J to 4 bases, leaving 6 bases not matched to a gene. Per the germline V gene, CDR1 is MNHEY and CDR2 is SVGEGT. The CDR3 extends over 15 amino acids. CDR3 residues: CASSSSGTGGYEQYL. CDR3 coding DNA: TGTGCCAGCAGTTCCTCCGGGACAGGGGGATACGAGCAGTACCTC.

Regarding this clonotype: A single base separates this from a much larger clone, so it may be a read error. The chain carries TRBV6-2 or TRBV6-3 and TRBJ2-5; 7 positions agree with TRBD1. Trimming at V came to 7 bases and at J to 9 bases, leaving 8 bases not matched to a gene. In germline, CDR1 is MNHEY, CDR2 SVGEGT. This CDR3 is 12 amino acids long. CDR3: CASKGALEAQYF. The CDR3 region has the DNA TGTGCCAGCAAGGGGGCTCTTGAGGCCCAGTACTTC.

This clonotype was seen at least ten times. Without the conserved terminal phenylalanine or tryptophan, this CDR3 likely stems from a read error. The genes are TRBV11-2 and TRBJ2-2; the match to TRBD2 covers 13 bases. The ends lost 0 bases at V and 5 bases at J; junction bases unmatched: 6. Germline assignment: CDR1 SGHAT and CDR2 FQNNGV. The CDR3 is made up of 18 amino acids. The CDR3 nucleotides read TGTGCCAGCAGCTTAGAAGGCGGGACTAGCGGGAAGACCGGGGAGCTGTTTTAT. This gives the protein CASSLEGGTSGKTGELFY.

The chain couples TRBV2 to TRBJ2-2; TRBD1 agrees at 7 bases. The CDR3 is made up of 15 amino acids. Unmatched junction bases numbered 1, after V lost 3 bases and J lost 0 bases. The germline CDR1 and CDR2 sequences are SNHLY and FYNNEI. The CDR3, as DNA: TGTGCCAGCAGTGATGGGACAGCGAACACCGGGGAGCTGTTTTTT. Translation gives CASSDGTANTGELFF.

This clonotype was found a few times. J is TRBJ2-3 and V is TRBV4-2, with D possibly TRBD2 on 5 matching bases. Germline lookup yields CDR1 LGHNA and CDR2 YNFKEQ. V dropped 1 base and J dropped 5 bases, with 10 bases sitting between them. The CDR3 spans 14 residues. CDR3 sequence (DNA): TGTGCCAGCAGCCAAGGTCGGGCGGGAGATACGCAGTATTTT. Translation gives CASSQGRAGDTQYF.

Ten or more counts support this clonotype. This sequence joins TRBV28 and TRBJ2-5; 8 bases line up with TRBD1. The CDR3 is 14 amino acids. The V gene's germline CDR1 is MDHEN and CDR2 SYDVKM. Germline trimming cut 5 bases from V and 3 bases from J; bases unmatched to any gene: 5. CDR3 sequence reads: CASSRDRPKETQYF. As DNA, the CDR3 is TGTGCCAGCAGTCGGGACAGGCCAAAAGAGACCCAGTACTTC. The entire variable domain, with the rest obtained from reference TRBV28 and TRBJ2-5, is as follows: DVKVTQSSRYLVKRTGEKVFLECVQDMDHENMFWYRQDPGLGLRLIYFSYDVKMKEKGDIPEGYSVSREKKERFSLILESASTNQTSMYLCASSRDRPKETQYFGPGTRLLVL.

This clonotype was recorded many times. The rearrangement links TRBV27 to TRBJ1-6; 8 bases map to TRBD1. CDR3 length: 15 residues. J lost 7 bases, V lost 2 bases, and 4 bases had no gene match. The germline CDR1 and CDR2 sequences are MNHEY and SMNVEV (reference sequence). The CDR3 spells CASSLIGQGNSPLHF. CDR3 DNA: TGTGCCAGCAGTTTAATAGGACAGGGCAATTCACCCCTCCACTTT.

This clonotype was recorded at least ten times. This chain connects TRBV11-2 to TRBJ1-3; D remains unclear. The germline V and J ends were trimmed by 4 bases and 4 bases, with 8 bases remaining between them. Per germline, CDR1 SGHAT and CDR2 FQNNGV. The CDR3 sequence is 13 residues long. The CDR3 nucleotides are TGTGCCAGCAGCTCCCGGACGGGAAACACCATATATTTT. Its protein is CASSSRTGNTIYF.

The V and J genes are TRBV4-2 and TRBJ1-2; D gene ambiguous. CDR1 LGHNA and CDR2 YNFKEQ come from the germline V gene. Trimming pared 3 bases from V and 4 bases from J, leaving 9 bases between. The CDR3 has 13 amino acids. This CDR3 reads CASSHQSAYGYTF. Here the CDR3 DNA reads TGTGCCAGCAGCCACCAATCAGCCTATGGCTACACCTTC.

This clonotype came up many times. The V call is TRBV6-2 or TRBV6-3, the J call TRBJ1-2; no reliable D call. This CDR3 spans 13 amino acids. From germline, CDR1 is MNHEY and CDR2 SVGEGT. V was clipped by 2 bases and J by 5 bases, with 9 bases between them. CDR3 protein: CASSYAPMYGYTF. CDR3 in DNA: TGTGCCAGCAGTTACGCACCCATGTATGGCTACACCTTC.

This clonotype occurred once. It may be a read error: a sequence one base away is much more abundant. This sequence joins TRBV14 and TRBJ1-3; 8 bases map to TRBD1. The CDR3 is 19 residues long. The germline V gene has CDR1 SGHDN and CDR2 FVKESK. The CDR3 region has the DNA TGTGTCAGCAGCCAAGTATCGGGGACAGGCAGGGGTGCTGGAAACACCATATATTTT. Residues: CVSSQVSGTGRGAGNTIYF.

V usage is TRBV27 and J usage is TRBJ2-4, with D hard to call. V was shortened by 6 bases and J by 2 bases, with 11 bases between the two germline ends. This CDR3 has 14 amino acids. The germline CDR1 and CDR2 sequences are MNHEY and SMNVEV (reference sequence). CDR3 coding DNA: TGTGCCAGCAGAGAGGATCGGACCAAAAACATTCAGTACTTC. Residues: CASREDRTKNIQYF.

This clonotype was seen at least ten times. This chain links TRBV30 with TRBJ1-1, with D perhaps matching TRBD1 (6 bases). The CDR3 is made up of 13 amino acids. Germline CDR1 is GTSNPN and CDR2 is SVGIG (reference sequence). V lost 5 bases and J 5 bases, leaving 15 bases between the germline ends. The CDR3 loop is CAWVWDTGTEAFF. The DNA for the CDR3 is TGTGCCTGGGTCTGGGACACAGGGACTGAAGCTTTCTTT.

This clonotype was counted at least ten times. The chain has TRBV7-9 and TRBJ2-7; D uncertain. CDR1 SEHNR and CDR2 FQNEAQ come from the germline V gene (reference sequence). Trimming shortened V by 4 bases and J by 1 base, and 11 bases separated the two germline ends. The CDR3 consists of 14 residues. The CDR3 nucleotides are TGTGCCAGCAGCTCTGGGGATGGGTCCTACGAGCAGTACTTC. Amino acids: CASSSGDGSYEQYF.

This clonotype was seen ten or more times. This chain uses TRBV6-1 with TRBJ1-6; TRBD1 is a possible D gene (6 bases). Germline V gives CDR1 MNHNS, CDR2 SASEGT. V lost 5 bases, J lost 10 bases, and 27 bases lay in between. The CDR3 is 18 amino acids. In nucleotides, the CDR3 is TGTGCCAGCAGTAGCGGTGGCAGCAGGGGACCCTCGAAATCACCCCTCCACTTT. Its translation: CASSSGGSRGPSKSPLHF.

With regard to this clonotype: This clone may be a read error of a much larger clone one base away. The chain joins TRBV20-1 to TRBJ2-3; weak D call: TRBD1 (6 bases). The J call is in doubt because the DNA end fits TRBJ2-5 better. Germline V CDR1 and CDR2: DFQATT, SNEGSKA (reference sequence). The CDR3 runs to 14 residues. DNA of the CDR3: TGCAGTGCTAGGGAAAGGCAGGGGCAAGAGACCCAGTACTTC. Protein: CSARERQGQETQYF.

This clonotype was seen a single time. This probably arose from a read error, given a far larger clone one base away. The chain's CDR3 is CAGSPGLAGANEQFF. The CDR3 nucleotides read TGTGCCGGCAGTCCGGGACTAGCGGGAGCCAATGAGCAGTTCTTC. The chain recombines TRBV2 with TRBJ2-5; 14 bases line up with TRBD2. The J call may not be correct, given that the DNA end is closer to TRBJ2-1. Germline assignment: CDR1 SNHLY and CDR2 FYNNEI. This CDR3 comprises 15 residues.

A few counts support this clonotype. The V call is TRBV6-1, the J call TRBJ2-1; D is unclear. Trimming took off 7 bases at V and 3 bases at J, with 13 bases between the two ends. This CDR3 region has 14 residues. Germline values: CDR1 MNHNS, CDR2 SASEGT. The CDR3 DNA reads TGTGCCAGCATTTCGAGTGCCCGCTACAATGAGCAGTTCTTC. This translates into CASISSARYNEQFF.